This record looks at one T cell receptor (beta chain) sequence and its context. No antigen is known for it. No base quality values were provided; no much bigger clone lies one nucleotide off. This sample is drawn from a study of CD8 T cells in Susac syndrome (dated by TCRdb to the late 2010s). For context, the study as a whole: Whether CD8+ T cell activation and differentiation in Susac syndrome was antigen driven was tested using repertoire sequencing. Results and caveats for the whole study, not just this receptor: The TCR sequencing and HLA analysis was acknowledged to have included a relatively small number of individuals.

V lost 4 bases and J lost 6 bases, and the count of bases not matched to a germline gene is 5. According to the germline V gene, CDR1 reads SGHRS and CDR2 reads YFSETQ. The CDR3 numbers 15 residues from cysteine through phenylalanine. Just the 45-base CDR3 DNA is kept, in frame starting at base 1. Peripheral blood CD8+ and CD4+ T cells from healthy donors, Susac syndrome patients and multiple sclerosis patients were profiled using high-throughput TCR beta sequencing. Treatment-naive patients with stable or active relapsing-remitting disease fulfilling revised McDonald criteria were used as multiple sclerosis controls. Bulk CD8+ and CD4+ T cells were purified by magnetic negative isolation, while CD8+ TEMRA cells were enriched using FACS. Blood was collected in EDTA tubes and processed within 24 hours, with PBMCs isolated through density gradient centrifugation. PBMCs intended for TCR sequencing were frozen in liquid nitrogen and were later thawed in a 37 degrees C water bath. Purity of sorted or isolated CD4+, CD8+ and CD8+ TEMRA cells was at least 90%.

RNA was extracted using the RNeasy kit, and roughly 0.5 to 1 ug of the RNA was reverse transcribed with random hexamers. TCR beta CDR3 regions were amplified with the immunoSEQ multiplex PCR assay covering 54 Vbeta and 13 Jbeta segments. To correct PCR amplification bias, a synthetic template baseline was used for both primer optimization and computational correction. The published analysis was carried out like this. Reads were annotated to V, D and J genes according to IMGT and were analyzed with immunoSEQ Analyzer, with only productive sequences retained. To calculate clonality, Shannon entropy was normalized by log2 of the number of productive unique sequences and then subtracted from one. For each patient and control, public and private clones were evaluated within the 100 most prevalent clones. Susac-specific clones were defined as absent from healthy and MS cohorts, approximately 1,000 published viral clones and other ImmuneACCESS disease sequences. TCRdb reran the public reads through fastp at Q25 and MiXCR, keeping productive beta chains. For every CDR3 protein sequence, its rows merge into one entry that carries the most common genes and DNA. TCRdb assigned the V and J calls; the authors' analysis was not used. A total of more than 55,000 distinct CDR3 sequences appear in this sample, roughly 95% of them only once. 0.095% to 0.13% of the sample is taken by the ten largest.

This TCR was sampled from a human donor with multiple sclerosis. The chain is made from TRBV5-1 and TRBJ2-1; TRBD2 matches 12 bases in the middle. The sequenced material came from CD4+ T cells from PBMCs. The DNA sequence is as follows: TGCGCCAGCAGCCCCCTAGCGGGGGGGCTCAATGAGCAGTTCTTC. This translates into CASSPLAGGLNEQFF.